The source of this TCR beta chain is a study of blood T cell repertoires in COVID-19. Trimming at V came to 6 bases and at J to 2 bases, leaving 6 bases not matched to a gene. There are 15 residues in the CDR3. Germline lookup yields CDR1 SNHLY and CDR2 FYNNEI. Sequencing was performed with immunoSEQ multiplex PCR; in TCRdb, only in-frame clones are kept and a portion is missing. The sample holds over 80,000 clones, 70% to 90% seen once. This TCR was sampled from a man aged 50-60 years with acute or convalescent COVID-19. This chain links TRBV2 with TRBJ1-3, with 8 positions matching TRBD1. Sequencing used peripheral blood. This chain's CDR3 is CASRDREFPGNTIYF. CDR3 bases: TGTGCCAGCAGGGACAGGGAGTTCCCTGGAAACACCATATATTTT.